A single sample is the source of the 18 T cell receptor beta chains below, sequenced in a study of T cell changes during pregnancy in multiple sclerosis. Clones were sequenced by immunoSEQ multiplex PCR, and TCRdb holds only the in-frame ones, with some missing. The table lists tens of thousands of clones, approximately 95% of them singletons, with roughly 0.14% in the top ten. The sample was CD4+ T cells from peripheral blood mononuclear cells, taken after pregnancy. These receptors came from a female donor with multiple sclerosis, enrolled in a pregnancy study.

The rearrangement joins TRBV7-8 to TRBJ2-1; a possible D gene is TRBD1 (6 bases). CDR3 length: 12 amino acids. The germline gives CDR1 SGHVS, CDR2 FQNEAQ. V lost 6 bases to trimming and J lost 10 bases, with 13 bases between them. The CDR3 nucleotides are TGTGCCAGCAGGCCGTCGGGACACGAGCAGTTCTTC. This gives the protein CASRPSGHEQFF. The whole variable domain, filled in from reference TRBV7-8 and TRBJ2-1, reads GAGVSQSPRYKVAKRGQDVALRCDPISGHVSLFWYQQALGQGPEFLTYFQNEAQLDKSGLPSDRFFAERPEGSVSTLKIQRTQQEDSAVYLCASRPSGHEQFFGPGTRLTVL.

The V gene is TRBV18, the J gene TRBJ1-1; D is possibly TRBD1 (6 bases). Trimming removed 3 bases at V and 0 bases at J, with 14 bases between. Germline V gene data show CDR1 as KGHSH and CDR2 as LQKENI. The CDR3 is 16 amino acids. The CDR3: CASSPSGVNLNTEAFF. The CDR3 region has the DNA TGTGCCAGCTCACCGTCAGGGGTTAATTTGAACACTGAAGCTTTCTTT.

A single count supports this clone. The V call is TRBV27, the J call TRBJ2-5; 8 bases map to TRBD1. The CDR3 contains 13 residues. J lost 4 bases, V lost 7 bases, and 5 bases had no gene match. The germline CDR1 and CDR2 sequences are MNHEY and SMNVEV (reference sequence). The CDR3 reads CASKITGGETQYF. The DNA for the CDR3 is TGTGCCAGCAAAATAACAGGGGGAGAGACCCAGTACTTC.

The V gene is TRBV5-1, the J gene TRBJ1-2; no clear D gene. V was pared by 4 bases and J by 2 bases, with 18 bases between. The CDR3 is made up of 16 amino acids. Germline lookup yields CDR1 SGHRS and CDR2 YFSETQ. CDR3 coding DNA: TGCGCCAGCAGCCAAGGTGCGGGGAGGTCCAACTATGGCTACACCTTC. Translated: CASSQGAGRSNYGYTF.

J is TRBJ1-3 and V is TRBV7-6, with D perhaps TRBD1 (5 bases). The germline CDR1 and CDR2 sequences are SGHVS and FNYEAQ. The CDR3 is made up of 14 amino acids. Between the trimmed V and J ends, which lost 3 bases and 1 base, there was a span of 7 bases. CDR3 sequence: CASSLTASGNTIYF. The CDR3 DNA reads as TGTGCCAGCAGCTTGACAGCGTCTGGAAACACCATATATTTT. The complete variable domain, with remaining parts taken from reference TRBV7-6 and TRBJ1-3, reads GAGVSQSPRYKVTKRGQDVALRCDPISGHVSLYWYRQALGQGPEFLTYFNYEAQQDKSGLPNDRFSAERPEGSISTLTIQRTEQRDSAMYRCASSLTASGNTIYFGEGSWLTVV.

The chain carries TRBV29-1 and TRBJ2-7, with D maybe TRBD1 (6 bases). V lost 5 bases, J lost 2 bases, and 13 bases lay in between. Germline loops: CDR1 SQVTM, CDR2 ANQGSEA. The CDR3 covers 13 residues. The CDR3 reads CSVNTGLPYEQYF. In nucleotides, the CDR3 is TGCAGCGTTAATACAGGGTTACCCTACGAGCAGTACTTC.

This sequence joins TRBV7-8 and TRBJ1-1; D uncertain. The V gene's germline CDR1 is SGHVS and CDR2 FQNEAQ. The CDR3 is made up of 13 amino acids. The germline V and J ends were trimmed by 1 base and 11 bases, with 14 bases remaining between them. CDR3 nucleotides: TGTGCCAGCAGCTTAGTCCGGGGAGGTGATGCTTTCTTT. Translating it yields CASSLVRGGDAFF. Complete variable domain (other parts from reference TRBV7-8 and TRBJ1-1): GAGVSQSPRYKVAKRGQDVALRCDPISGHVSLFWYQQALGQGPEFLTYFQNEAQLDKSGLPSDRFFAERPEGSVSTLKIQRTQQEDSAVYLCASSLVRGGDAFFGQGTRLTVV.

For the CDR3, the DNA is TGTGCCAGCAGTAAGGCTGACAGGGTGAATGGCTACACCTTC. Translating it yields CASSKADRVNGYTF. The V and J genes are TRBV28 and TRBJ1-2; TRBD1 matches at 7 bases. The V segment lost 5 bases and the J segment 6 bases; nucleotides outside the gene matches: 9. This CDR3 is 14 amino acids long. Germline V gene data show CDR1 as MDHEN and CDR2 as SYDVKM.

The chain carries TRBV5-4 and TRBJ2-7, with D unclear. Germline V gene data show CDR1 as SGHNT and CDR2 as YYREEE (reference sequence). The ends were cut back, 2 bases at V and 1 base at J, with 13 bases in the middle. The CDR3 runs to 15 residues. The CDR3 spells CASSFFTGSSYEQYF. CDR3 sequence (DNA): TGTGCCAGCAGCTTTTTTACCGGGTCATCCTACGAGCAGTACTTC.

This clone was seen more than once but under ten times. CDR3 residues: CASSIFGTYNEQFF. The CDR3 coding sequence is TGTGCCAGTAGTATATTTGGGACTTACAATGAGCAGTTCTTC. The chain has TRBV19 and TRBJ2-1, with a tentative D call TRBD2 (6 bases). V was pared by 2 bases and J by 4 bases, with 9 bases between. The CDR3 extends over 14 amino acids. Germline V gene lookup returns CDR1 LNHDA and CDR2 SQIVND (reference sequence).

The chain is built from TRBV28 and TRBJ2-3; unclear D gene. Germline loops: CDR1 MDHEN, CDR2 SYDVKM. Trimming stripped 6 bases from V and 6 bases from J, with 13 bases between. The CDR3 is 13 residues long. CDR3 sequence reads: CASRSVNKDTQYF. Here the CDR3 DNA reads TGTGCCAGCAGGTCTGTAAACAAGGATACGCAGTATTTT.

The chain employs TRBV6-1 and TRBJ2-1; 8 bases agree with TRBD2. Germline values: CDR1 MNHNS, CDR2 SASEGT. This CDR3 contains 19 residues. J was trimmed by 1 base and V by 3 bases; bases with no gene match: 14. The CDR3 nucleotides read TGTGCCAGCAGTGATCAGTGGGCGGGAGGTTTTGTTTCCTACAATGAGCAGTTCTTC. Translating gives CASSDQWAGGFVSYNEQFF.

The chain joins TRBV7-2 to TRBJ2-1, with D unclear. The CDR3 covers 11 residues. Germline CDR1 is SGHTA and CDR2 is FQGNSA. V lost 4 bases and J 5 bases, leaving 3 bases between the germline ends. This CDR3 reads CASSSDNEQFF. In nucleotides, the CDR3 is TGTGCCAGCAGCTCAGACAATGAGCAGTTCTTC.

CDR3 region: CASIVGRGLDEQYF. The CDR3 bases are TGTGCCAGCATTGTGGGCAGGGGGCTCGACGAGCAGTACTTC. The rearrangement uses TRBV6-8 and TRBJ2-7; TRBD1 agrees at 8 bases. Germline V gene data show CDR1 as MNHGY and CDR2 as SAAAGT. The J segment lost 5 bases and the V segment lost 7 bases, leaving 10 bases of the junction unmatched. CDR3 size: 14 residues.

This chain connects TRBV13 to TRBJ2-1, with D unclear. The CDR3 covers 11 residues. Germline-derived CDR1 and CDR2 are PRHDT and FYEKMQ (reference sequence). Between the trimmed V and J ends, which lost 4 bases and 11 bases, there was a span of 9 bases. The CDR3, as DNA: TGTGCCAGCAGCTCAGCGTACCAGCAGTTCTTC. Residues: CASSSAYQQFF.

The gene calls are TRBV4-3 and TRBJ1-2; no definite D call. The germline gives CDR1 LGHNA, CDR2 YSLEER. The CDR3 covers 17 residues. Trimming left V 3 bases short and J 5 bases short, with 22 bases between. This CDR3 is CASSQRATALSIYGYTF. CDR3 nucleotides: TGCGCCAGCAGCCAGAGGGCCACAGCTTTATCAATATATGGCTACACCTTC.

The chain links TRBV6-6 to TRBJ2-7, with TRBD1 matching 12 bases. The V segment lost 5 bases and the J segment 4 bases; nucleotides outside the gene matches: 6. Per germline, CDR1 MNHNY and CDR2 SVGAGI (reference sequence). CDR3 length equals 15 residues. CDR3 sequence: CASSPPGQGAYEQYF. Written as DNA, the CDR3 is TGTGCCAGCAGTCCTCCGGGACAGGGGGCTTACGAGCAGTACTTC.

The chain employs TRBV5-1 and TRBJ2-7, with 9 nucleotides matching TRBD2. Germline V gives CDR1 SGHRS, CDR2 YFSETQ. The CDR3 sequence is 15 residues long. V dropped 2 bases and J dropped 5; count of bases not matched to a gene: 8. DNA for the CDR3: TGCGCCAGCAGCTTCGGCGGGAGGGCCGTCGACGAGCAGTACTTC. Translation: CASSFGGRAVDEQYF.